The clone carrying this T cell receptor beta chain appeared many times. Its target is not known. TCRdb re-analysed the reads in MiXCR, keeping a single row per CDR3 protein. Of hundreds of thousands of distinct CDR3 sequences listed, around a sixth are singletons. This CDR3 contains 16 residues. Trimming took off 5 bases at V and 0 bases at J, with 11 bases between the two ends. Germline loops: CDR1 SGHVS, CDR2 FQNEAQ. These data come from a study of T cell repertoires in cytomegalovirus infection. Looking at the study overall: Carrying CMV and the relevant HLA type showed in public TCR beta signatures.

Study observations and caveats: Pooled public TCR beta family frequency picked out CMV carriers with the relevant HLA. Across the ex vivo response, the dominant clonotypes were HLA-C-restricted CMV-specific TCR beta clonotypes.

The J gene is TRBJ2-6, the V gene TRBV7-8, with D possibly matching TRBD2 (6 bases). The clonotype originates from a human donor in good health (CMV status not recorded). Some clones in this sample may be carry-over from other donors' samples. What was sequenced was PBMCs. The CDR3 DNA is TGTGCCAGCAGCAGGGAGGTGGACTCTGGGGCCAACGTCCTGACTTTC. Translating gives CASSREVDSGANVLTF.